This T cell receptor (beta chain) appears in the sequencing data of a study of identical twins (TCRdb year 2016). Background for the entire study: The study deep-sequenced TCR alpha and beta repertoires from monozygotic twins, unrelated adults of various ages and cord blood to test whether fetal clonotypes persist. To rule out contamination, the twin experiments were replicated at different times with different library preparation protocols. The study at large found these results: Out-of-frame TCR alpha sequences shared between twins showed an excess of low generation-probability sequences compared with coincidental sharing between unrelated individuals. A weaker excess of twin sharing was found in beta out-of-frame sequences because the signal-to-noise ratio was lowered by fewer shared sequences. Fewer insertions were carried by abundant cord blood beta clonotypes, a similar but weaker trend appeared in young adult naive repertoires, and no such trend appeared in memory repertoires. Because the same donors could not be followed over many years, the conclusions relied on cross-sectional statistical analysis. In monozygotic twins, out-of-frame TCR alpha sharing was systematically underestimated by recombination models, although the models agreed with sharing between unrelated individuals. Invariant T cells such as MAIT and iNKT could partly confound zero-insertion analyses, although diverse VJ usage argued against such confounding for most clonotypes.

This clonotype occurred a few times. What this receptor recognizes is not known. The input lacks base qualities; no much larger clone sits a single base away. The CDR3 covers 13 residues, taking in both the cysteine and the phenylalanine. Kept here is only the CDR3 DNA, which spans 39 bases and is read in frame from base 1. The junction carries 10 bases between V and J, which are trimmed by 1 base and 8 bases respectively. The library was made by 5' RACE. Sequencing was performed on an Illumina HiSeq 2000. Template switching introduced a universal primer binding site; the final cDNA contained a unique molecular identifier, enabling accurate counting of TCR cDNA molecules. Specific primers in the conserved constant-segment region were used to synthesize first-strand cDNA for TCR alpha and beta chains. Each cDNA library was double barcoded, with a SMART-Mk sample barcode plus Illumina barcodes, to control for contamination. TruSeq adapter sequences and Illumina sample barcodes were added in two successive PCR steps. The Illumina HiSeq platform was used with custom primers to sequence TCR alpha and beta cDNA libraries. The published analysis was carried out like this. MiGEC was used to process raw reads and extract unique molecular identifiers, and MiXCR was used to find CDR3 positions. For each individual, recombination models were inferred using an EM algorithm with the repgenHMM and IGoR tools. The tcR package in R was used for shared clonotype analysis, with sharing normalized by the product of cloneset sizes. To study raw recombination free of thymic and clonal selection effects, out-of-frame nonproductive sequences were analyzed. TCRdb reran the public reads through fastp at Q25 and MiXCR, keeping productive beta chains. When rows share a CDR3 protein, they turn into one entry using the most common DNA and genes. The V and J calls shown here were made by TCRdb, not taken from the authors' results. The sample yields about 900,000 distinct CDR3 sequences; roughly 12% were counted once. Around 1.6% of the sample is held by the ten biggest clonotypes.

Every donor was a healthy Caucasian. Three pairs of female monozygotic twins, all aged about 18 to 29 years, were included in the twin cohort. Peripheral blood mononuclear cells were used as the source from which RNA for TCR libraries was isolated. These data also formed part of another study, on yellow fever vaccine responses in identical twins. Per the second study: The T cell response to vaccination in identical twins was reported by the authors to appear partly convergent and partly personalized. Focusing on identical twins, the study followed the T cell clones that responded to the vaccine, and did so with precision.

The sequencing sample was made of PBMCs. The rearrangement joined TRBV12-3 or TRBV12-4 to TRBJ2-3, with the D segment identity uncertain. This sequence was found in a woman younger than 30 in good health. The DNA is TGTGCCAGCAGTTTAGACCTAATTTCTACGCAGTATTTT. Translated, this is CASSLDLISTQYF.